Sequencing of this T cell receptor (beta chain) was carried out in a study of blood T cells in healthy people across ages. Study context: Capture by template switching was about one barcoded beta molecule per two T cells.

Remarks on this clonotype: Its antigen is still unknown.

Study conclusions and caveats: It was held that diversity estimates obtained from one million T cells represented underestimates.

PCR was performed a second time for about 6 to 12 cycles using a sample-barcoded 5' primer and a J-beta primer mix. TCRdb fed the 5' RACE reads into MiXCR, producing one record per CDR3 protein. Of about 640,000 distinct CDR3 sequences listed, under 65% were seen once; the top ten hold roughly 34%. The donors, healthy Caucasians from Russia, were aged roughly 6 to 90. Peripheral blood from each donor was collected in a volume of ten milliliters. Trimming at V came to 1 base and at J to 4 bases, leaving 7 bases not matched to a gene. CDR3 length: 16 amino acids. Germline V CDR1 and CDR2: MGHDK, SYGVNS.

This chain links TRBV25-1 with TRBJ2-3; 8 bases are shared with TRBD1. Sequencing used blood. This TCR came from a man aged 60 to 69 in good health. CDR3 sequence (DNA): TGTGCCAGCAGTGAATCCCCAGGGGGCGCGGCAGATACGCAGTATTTT. It specifies CASSESPGGAADTQYF. Complete variable domain (other parts from reference TRBV25-1 and TRBJ2-3): EADIYQTPRYLVIGTGKKITLECSQTMGHDKMYWYQQDPGMELHLIHYSYGVNSTEKGDLSSESTVSRIRTEHFPLTLESARPSHTSQYLCASSESPGGAADTQYFGPGTRLTVL.